The present entry profiles one T cell receptor (beta chain) with its context. The authors' processing: It was from reference gene primer amplification that nucleated cell counts were estimated. The assay was immunoSEQ multiplex PCR, and TCRdb's table has in-frame clones only and misses some. V and J calls and clone size are copied from that table; D and trimming were computed from the DNA. This table holds more than 150,000 clones, approximately 80% found once. This sample was included in a study of blood T cell repertoires in COVID-19. The wider study: The origin of the acute and convalescent COVID-19 samples was the United States, Italy and Spain. T cells, B-cell-depleted T cells, or PBMCs provided the cDNA or gDNA that served as material.

The CDR3 has 16 amino acids. Germline-derived CDR1 and CDR2 are KGHDR and SFDVKD. The V end lost 5 bases, the J end lost 4 bases, and 19 bases lay between the germline ends. Recovered status in Cohort 3 required two negative PCRs, clearance, or symptom resolution. Sequencing was performed on PBMCs or T cells enriched from blood (not recorded which). The chain employs TRBV24-1 and TRBJ1-2; no firm D call. This receptor was identified in a man aged 50 to 60 who had recovered from COVID-19. The CDR3 DNA is TGTGCCACCAGTGCCCCCCGGGGAGGCGGACTCTATGGCTACACCTTC. Translation gives CATSAPRGGGLYGYTF.